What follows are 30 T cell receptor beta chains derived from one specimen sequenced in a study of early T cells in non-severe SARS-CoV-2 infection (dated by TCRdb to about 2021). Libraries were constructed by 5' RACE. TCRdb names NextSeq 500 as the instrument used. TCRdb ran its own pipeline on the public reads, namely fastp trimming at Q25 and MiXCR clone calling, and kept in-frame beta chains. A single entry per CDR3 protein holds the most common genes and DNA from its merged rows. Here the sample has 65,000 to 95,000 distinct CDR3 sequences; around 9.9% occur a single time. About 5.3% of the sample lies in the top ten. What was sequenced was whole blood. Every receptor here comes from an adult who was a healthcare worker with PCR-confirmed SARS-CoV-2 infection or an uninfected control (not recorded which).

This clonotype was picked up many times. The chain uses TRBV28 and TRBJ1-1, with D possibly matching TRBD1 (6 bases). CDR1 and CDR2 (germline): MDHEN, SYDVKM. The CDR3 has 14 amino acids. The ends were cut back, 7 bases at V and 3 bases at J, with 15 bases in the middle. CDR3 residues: CASTPGRGDTEAFF. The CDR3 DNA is TGTGCCAGCACACCGGGAAGGGGGGACACTGAAGCTTTCTTT.

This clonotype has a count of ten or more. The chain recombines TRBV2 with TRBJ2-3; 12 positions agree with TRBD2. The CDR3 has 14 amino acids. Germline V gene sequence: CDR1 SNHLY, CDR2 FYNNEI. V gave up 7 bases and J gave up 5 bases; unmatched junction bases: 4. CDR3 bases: TGTGCCAGCAATATGGGACTAGCGGGAGATACGCAGTATTTT. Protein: CASNMGLAGDTQYF.

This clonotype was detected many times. The CDR3 DNA reads TGTGCCAGCAGCGTATCGGGTTTGGAGACCCAGTACTTC. This sequence encodes CASSVSGLETQYF. The V gene is TRBV9, the J gene TRBJ2-5; D call uncertain. Germline V gene data show CDR1 as SGDLS and CDR2 as YYNGEE. V lost 1 base and J lost 5, with 9 bases in between. The CDR3 is 13 residues long. The whole variable domain, remainder taken from reference TRBV9 and TRBJ2-5, is DSGVTQTPKHLITATGQRVTLRCSPRSGDLSVYWYQQSLDQGLQFLIQYYNGEERAKGNILERFSAQQFPDLHSELNLSSLELGDSALYFCASSVSGLETQYFGPGTRLLVL.

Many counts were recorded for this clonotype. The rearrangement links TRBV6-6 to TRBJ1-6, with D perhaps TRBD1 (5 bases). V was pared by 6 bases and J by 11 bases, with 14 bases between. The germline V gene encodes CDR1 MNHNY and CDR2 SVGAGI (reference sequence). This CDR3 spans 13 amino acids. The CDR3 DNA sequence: TGTGCCAGCAGGGGGGAAGGGGAGCCACCCCTCCACTTT. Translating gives CASRGEGEPPLHF.

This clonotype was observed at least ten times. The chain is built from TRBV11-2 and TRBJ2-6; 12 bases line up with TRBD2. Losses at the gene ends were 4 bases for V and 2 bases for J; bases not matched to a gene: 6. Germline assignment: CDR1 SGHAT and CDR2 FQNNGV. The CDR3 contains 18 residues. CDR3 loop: CASSSRLAGVTGANVLTF. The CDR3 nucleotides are TGTGCCAGCAGCTCACGACTAGCGGGAGTAACTGGGGCCAACGTCCTGACTTTC.

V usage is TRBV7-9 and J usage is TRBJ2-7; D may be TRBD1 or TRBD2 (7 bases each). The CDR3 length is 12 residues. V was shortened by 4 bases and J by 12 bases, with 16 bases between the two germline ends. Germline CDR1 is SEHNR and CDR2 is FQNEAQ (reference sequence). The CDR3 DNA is TGTGCCAGCAGCTCCCGACAGGGAGGGGGGTACTTC. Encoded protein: CASSSRQGGGYF.

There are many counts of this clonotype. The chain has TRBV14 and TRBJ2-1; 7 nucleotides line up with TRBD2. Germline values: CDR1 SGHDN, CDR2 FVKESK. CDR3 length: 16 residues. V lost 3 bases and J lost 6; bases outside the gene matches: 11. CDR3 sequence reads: CASSHRFSGSGNEQFF. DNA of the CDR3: TGTGCCAGCAGCCACCGCTTTAGCGGGTCAGGCAATGAGCAGTTCTTC.

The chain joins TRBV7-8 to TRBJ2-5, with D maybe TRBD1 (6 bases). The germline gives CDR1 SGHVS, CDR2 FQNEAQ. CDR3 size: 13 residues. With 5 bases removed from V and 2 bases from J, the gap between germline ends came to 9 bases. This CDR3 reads CASSEDRQETQYF. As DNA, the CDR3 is TGTGCCAGCAGCGAGGACAGACAAGAGACCCAGTACTTC.

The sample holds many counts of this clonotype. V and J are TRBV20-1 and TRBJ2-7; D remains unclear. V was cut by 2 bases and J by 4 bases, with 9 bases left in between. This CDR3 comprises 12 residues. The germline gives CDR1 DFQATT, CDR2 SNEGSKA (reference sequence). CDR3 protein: CSARMGAYEQYF. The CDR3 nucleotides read TGCAGTGCTAGAATGGGTGCTTACGAGCAGTACTTC.

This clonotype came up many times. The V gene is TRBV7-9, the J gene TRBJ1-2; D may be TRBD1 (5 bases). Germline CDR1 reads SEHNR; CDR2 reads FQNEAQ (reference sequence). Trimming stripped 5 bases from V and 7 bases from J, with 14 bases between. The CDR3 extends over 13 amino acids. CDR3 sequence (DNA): TGTGCCAGCAGCCAAGCTACAGGCAGTGGCTACACCTTC. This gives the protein CASSQATGSGYTF.

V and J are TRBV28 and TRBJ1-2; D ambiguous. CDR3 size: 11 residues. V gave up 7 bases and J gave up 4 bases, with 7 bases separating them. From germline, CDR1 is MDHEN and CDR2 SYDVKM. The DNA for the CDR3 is TGTGCCAGCACAAGGGCCTATGGCTACACCTTC. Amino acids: CASTRAYGYTF.

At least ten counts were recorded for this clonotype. The CDR3 DNA reads TGTGCCAGCTCACCAGCAGGGGTTGGTCCCGAGCAGTACTTC. Translation gives CASSPAGVGPEQYF. J is TRBJ2-7 and V is TRBV18, with a tentative D call TRBD1 (6 bases). Germline CDR1 KGHSH, CDR2 LQKENI. The CDR3 runs to 14 residues. The V end was cut by 2 bases, the J end by 6 bases, with 14 bases between.

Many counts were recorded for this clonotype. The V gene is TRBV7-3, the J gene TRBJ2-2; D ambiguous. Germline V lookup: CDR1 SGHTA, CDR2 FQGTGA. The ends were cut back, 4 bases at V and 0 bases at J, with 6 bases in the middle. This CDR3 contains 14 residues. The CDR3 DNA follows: TGTGCCAGCAGCTCGGGTCCGAACACCGGGGAGCTGTTTTTT. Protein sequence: CASSSGPNTGELFF.

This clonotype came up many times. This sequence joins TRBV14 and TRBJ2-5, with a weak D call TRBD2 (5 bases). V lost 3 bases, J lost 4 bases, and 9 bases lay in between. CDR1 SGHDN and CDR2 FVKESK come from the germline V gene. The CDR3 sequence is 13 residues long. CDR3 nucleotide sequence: TGTGCCAGCAGCCAGGGCGGGCGAGAGACCCAGTACTTC. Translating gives CASSQGGRETQYF.

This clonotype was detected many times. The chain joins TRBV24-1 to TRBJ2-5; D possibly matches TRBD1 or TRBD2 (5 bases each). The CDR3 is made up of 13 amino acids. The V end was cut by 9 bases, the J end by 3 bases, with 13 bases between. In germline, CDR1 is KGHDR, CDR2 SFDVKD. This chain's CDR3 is CATGYGGEETQYF. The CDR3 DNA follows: TGTGCCACCGGCTATGGGGGTGAAGAGACCCAGTACTTC.

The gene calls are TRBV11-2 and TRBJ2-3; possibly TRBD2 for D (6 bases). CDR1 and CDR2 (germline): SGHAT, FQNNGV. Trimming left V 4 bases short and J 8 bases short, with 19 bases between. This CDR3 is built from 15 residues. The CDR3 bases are TGTGCCAGCAGCTCCACCGGGACTCGTTTTGGTACGCAGTATTTT. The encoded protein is CASSSTGTRFGTQYF.

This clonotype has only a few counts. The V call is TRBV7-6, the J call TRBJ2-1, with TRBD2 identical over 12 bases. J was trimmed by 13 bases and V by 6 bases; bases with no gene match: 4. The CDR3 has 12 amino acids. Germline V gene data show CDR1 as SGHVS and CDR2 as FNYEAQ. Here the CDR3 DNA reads TGTGCCAGCAGTTCGACTAGCGGGGGTCAGTTCTTC. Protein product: CASSSTSGGQFF.

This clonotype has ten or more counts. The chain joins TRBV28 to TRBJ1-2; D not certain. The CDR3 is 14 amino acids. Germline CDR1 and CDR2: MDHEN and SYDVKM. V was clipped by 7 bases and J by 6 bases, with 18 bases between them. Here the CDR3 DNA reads TGTGCCAGCACTACCTCCTTGAAGTGGAATGGCTACACCTTC. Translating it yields CASTTSLKWNGYTF.

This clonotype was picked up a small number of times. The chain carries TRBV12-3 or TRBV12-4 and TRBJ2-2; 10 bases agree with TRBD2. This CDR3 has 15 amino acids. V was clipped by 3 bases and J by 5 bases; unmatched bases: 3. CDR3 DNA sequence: TGTGCCAGCAGTTTTTCTAGCGGGAGTACCGGGGAGCTGTTTTTT. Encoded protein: CASSFSSGSTGELFF.

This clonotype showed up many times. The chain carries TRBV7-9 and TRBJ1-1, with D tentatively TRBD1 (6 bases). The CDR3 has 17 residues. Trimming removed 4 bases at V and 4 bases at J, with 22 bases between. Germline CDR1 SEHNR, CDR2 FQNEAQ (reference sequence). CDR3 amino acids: CASSSRDNEPPLTEAFF. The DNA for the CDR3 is TGTGCCAGCAGCTCGAGGGACAACGAGCCACCCCTCACTGAAGCTTTCTTT.

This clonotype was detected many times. CDR3 sequence (DNA): TGTGCCAGCAGCATGGGACAGGAGGTACGGGAGACCCAGTACTTC. It yields the protein CASSMGQEVRETQYF. The V call is TRBV7-9, the J call TRBJ2-5, with 8 bases that match TRBD1. Germline values: CDR1 SEHNR, CDR2 FQNEAQ (reference sequence). Germline trimming cut 5 bases from V and 5 bases from J; bases unmatched to any gene: 10. This CDR3 comprises 15 residues.

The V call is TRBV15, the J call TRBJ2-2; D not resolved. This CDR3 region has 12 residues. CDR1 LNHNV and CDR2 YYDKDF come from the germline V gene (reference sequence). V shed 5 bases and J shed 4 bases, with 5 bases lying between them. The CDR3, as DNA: TGTGCCACCAGCTTGGTCACCGGGGAGCTGTTTTTT. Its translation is CATSLVTGELFF. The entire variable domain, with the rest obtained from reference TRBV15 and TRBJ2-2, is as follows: DAMVIQNPRYQVTQFGKPVTLSCSQTLNHNVMYWYQQKSSQAPKLLFHYYDKDFNNEADTPDNFQSRRPNTSFCFLDIRSPGLGDTAMYLCATSLVTGELFFGEGSRLTVL.

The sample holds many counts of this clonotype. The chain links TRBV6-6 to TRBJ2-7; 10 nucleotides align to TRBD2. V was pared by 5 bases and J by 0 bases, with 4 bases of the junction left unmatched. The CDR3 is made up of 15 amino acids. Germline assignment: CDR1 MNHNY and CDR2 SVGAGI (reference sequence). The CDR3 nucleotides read TGTGCCAGCAGTAGGACTAGCGGCAGCTCCTACGAGCAGTACTTC. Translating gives CASSRTSGSSYEQYF.

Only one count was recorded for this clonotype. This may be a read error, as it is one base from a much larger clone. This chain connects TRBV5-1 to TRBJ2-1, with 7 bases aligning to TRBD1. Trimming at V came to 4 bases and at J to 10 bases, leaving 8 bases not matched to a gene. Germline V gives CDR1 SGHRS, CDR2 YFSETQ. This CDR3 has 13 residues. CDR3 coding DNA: TGCGCCAGCAGCCCTAGACAGGGAACGGAGCAGTTCTTC. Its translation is CASSPRQGTEQFF. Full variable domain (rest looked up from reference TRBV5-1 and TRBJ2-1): KAGVTQTPRYLIKTRGQQVTLSCSPISGHRSVSWYQQTPGQGLQFLFEYFSETQRNKGNFPGRFSGRQFSNSRSEMNVSTLELGDSALYLCASSPRQGTEQFFGPGTRLTVL.

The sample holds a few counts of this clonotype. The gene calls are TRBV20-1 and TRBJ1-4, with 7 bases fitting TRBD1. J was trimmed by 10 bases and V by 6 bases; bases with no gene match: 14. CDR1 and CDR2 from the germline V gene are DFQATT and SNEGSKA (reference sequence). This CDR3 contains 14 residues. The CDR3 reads CSASQGPTGLKLFF. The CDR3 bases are TGCAGTGCATCACAGGGGCCCACTGGGTTAAAACTGTTTTTT.

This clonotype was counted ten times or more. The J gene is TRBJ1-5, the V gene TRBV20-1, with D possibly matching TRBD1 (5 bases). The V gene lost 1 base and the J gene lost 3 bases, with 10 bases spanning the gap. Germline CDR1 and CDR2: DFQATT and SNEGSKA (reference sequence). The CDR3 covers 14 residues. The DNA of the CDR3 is TGCAGTGCTAGAGGGGGACTCCCCAATCAGCCCCAGCATTTT. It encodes CSARGGLPNQPQHF.

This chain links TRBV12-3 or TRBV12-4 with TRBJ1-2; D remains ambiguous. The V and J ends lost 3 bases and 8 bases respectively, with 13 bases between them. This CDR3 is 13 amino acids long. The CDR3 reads CASSFYSQQGYTF. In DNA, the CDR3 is TGTGCCAGCAGTTTCTATTCCCAGCAGGGCTACACCTTC.

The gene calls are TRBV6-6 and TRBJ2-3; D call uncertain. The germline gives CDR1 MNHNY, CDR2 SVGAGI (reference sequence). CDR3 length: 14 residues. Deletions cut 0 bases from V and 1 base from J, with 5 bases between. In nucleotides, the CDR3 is TGTGCCAGCAGTTACTCGAGTGGCACAGATACGCAGTATTTT. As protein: CASSYSSGTDTQYF.

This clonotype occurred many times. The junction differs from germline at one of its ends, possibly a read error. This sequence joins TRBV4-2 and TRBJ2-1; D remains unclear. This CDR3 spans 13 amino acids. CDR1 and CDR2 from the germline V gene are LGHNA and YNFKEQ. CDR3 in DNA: TGTGCCAGCAGCCAAGAGAAGGAGACCCGGCGGCAGTTC. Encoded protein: CASSQEKETRRQF.

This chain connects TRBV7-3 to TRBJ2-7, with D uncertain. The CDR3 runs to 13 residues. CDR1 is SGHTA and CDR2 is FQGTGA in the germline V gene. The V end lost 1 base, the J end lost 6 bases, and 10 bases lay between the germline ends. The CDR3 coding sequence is TGTGCCAGCAGCTTAAATCCAGGTTCCGAGCAGTACTTC. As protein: CASSLNPGSEQYF.